The 32 T cell receptor beta chains in this list originate from one sample, sequenced in a study of blood T cell repertoires in COVID-19. Only in-frame clones appear in the TCRdb table, and some are missing; sequencing was by immunoSEQ multiplex PCR. The repertoire consists of fewer than 400,000 clones, with 70% to 90% occurring once and the leading ten covering about 3%. The sample consisted of peripheral blood. The source of these receptors is a human donor in a cohort sampled during active COVID-19.

V is TRBV2 and J is TRBJ1-5; D perhaps matches TRBD1 (6 bases). Trimming took 4 bases from V and 0 from J, leaving 10 bases between them. The CDR3 runs to 15 residues. Germline CDR1 is SNHLY and CDR2 is FYNNEI. In nucleotides, the CDR3 is TGTGCCAGCAGTGGATCAGGGGATAGCAATCAGCCCCAGCATTTT. This gives the protein CASSGSGDSNQPQHF.

The rearrangement links TRBV29-1 to TRBJ2-3; no clear D. V lost 4 bases, J lost 2 bases, and 13 bases lay in between. CDR1 SQVTM and CDR2 ANQGSEA come from the germline V gene. There are 14 residues in the CDR3. The CDR3 reads CSVGRLTTTDTQYF. The DNA of the CDR3 is TGCAGCGTTGGGCGACTGACGACCACAGATACGCAGTATTTT.

The chain couples TRBV3-1 (or the pseudogene TRBV3-2) to TRBJ1-5, with D uncertain. Trimming cost V 1 base and J 4 bases, with 11 bases left between them. CDR3 length: 15 amino acids. Germline V gives CDR1 LGHDT, CDR2 YNNKEL (reference sequence). The DNA of the CDR3 is TGTGCCAGCAGCCAAGGGATGTACGGGAATCAGCCCCAGCATTTT. Amino acids: CASSQGMYGNQPQHF.

This clone was seen a few times. This rearrangement joins TRBV9 to TRBJ1-6; 7 bases match TRBD1. V was pared by 4 bases and J by 6 bases, with 4 bases of the junction left unmatched. Germline CDR1 reads SGDLS; CDR2 reads YYNGEE. The CDR3 has 14 residues. The CDR3 loop is CASSSRQGNSPLHF. The DNA of the CDR3 is TGTGCCAGCAGCTCCCGACAGGGTAATTCACCCCTCCACTTT.

A few counts support this clone. The chain joins TRBV2 to TRBJ2-2; 11 bases are a match to TRBD2. J gave up 4 bases and V 6 bases, and 13 bases lay outside the gene matches. Germline CDR1 and CDR2: SNHLY and FYNNEI. This CDR3 region has 18 residues. The DNA of the CDR3 is TGTGCCAGCAGGGTTACTAGCGGGGGCCGGATTCGCACCGGGGAGCTGTTTTTT. Its protein product is CASRVTSGGRIRTGELFF. The variable domain in full, with the rest retrieved from reference TRBV2 and TRBJ2-2, is EPEVTQTPSHQVTQMGQEVILRCVPISNHLYFYWYRQILGQKVEFLVSFYNNEISEKSEIFDDQFSVERPDGSNFTLKIRSTKLEDSAMYFCASRVTSGGRIRTGELFFGEGSRLTVL.

This clone was seen only a few times. V is TRBV7-8 and J is TRBJ1-1; tentatively, D is TRBD1 (5 bases). Trimming took 2 bases from V and 0 from J, leaving 13 bases between them. CDR1 is SGHVS and CDR2 is FQNEAQ in the germline V gene. This CDR3 contains 16 residues. The CDR3 DNA is TGTGCCAGCAGCTTATTCAGGGCCCCCTTGAACACTGAAGCTTTCTTT. Protein sequence: CASSLFRAPLNTEAFF.

The V gene is TRBV21-1, the J gene TRBJ1-1; the table assigns TRBD1, which was not confirmed against the DNA. TRBV21-1 is given as a pseudogene. The CDR3 runs to 12 residues. CDR3 sequence reads: CASSKQGAEAFF. The CDR3 DNA sequence: TGTGCCAGCAGCAAACAGGGGGCTGAAGCTTTCTTT.

With respect to this clone: This specimen includes other DNA sequences encoding the same CDR3. The rearrangement uses TRBV4-1 and TRBJ2-3, with a weak D call TRBD2 (6 bases). Germline CDR1 is MGHRA and CDR2 is YSYEKL. With 3 bases removed from V and 3 bases from J, the gap between germline ends came to 13 bases. The CDR3 extends over 15 amino acids. Here the CDR3 reads CASSQVAGTTDTQYF. For the CDR3, the DNA is TGCGCCAGCAGCCAGGTAGCCGGGACTACAGATACGCAGTATTTT.

The chain carries TRBV6-5 and TRBJ2-1; 11 bases align to TRBD1. Trimming took 8 bases from V and 3 from J; bases not matched to a gene: 0. CDR3 length: 13 amino acids. Germline V lookup: CDR1 MNHEY, CDR2 SVGAGI. The CDR3 is CASGTGGYNEQFF. CDR3 sequence (DNA): TGTGCCAGCGGGACAGGGGGCTACAATGAGCAGTTCTTC.

This chain uses TRBV27 with TRBJ2-3; 15 bases fit TRBD2. CDR3 size: 17 residues. V lost 5 bases to trimming and J lost 3 bases; unmatched junction nucleotides: 6. Germline CDR1 MNHEY, CDR2 SMNVEV (reference sequence). CDR3 sequence reads: CASSLGLAGGGTDTQYF. Here the CDR3 DNA reads TGTGCCAGCAGTCTGGGACTAGCGGGAGGAGGGACAGATACGCAGTATTTT.

The V and J genes are TRBV5-1 and TRBJ2-5; D remains unclear. Trimming took 2 bases from V and 5 from J, leaving 10 bases between them. Germline V gene data show CDR1 as SGHRS and CDR2 as YFSETQ. The CDR3 extends over 13 amino acids. The CDR3 reads CASSFGLEETQYF. As DNA, the CDR3 is TGCGCCAGCAGCTTCGGTCTAGAGGAGACCCAGTACTTC.

V is TRBV28 and J is TRBJ2-2; D possibly corresponds to TRBD1 (5 bases). V lost 5 bases to trimming and J lost 3 bases, with 10 bases between them. Germline CDR1 MDHEN, CDR2 SYDVKM. The CDR3 runs to 14 residues. CDR3 amino acids: CASSPRQYTGELFF. As DNA, the CDR3 is TGTGCCAGCAGTCCCCGACAGTACACCGGGGAGCTGTTTTTT.

This sequence joins TRBV2 and TRBJ1-3; perhaps TRBD1 as D (6 bases). Germline-derived CDR1 and CDR2 are SNHLY and FYNNEI. Trimming left V 10 bases short and J 1 base short, with 14 bases between. This CDR3 spans 14 amino acids. The CDR3 is CATQMRGSGNTIYF. The CDR3 bases are TGTGCCACCCAAATGAGGGGGTCTGGAAACACCATATATTTT.

This chain uses TRBV4-1 with TRBJ2-1; D may be TRBD1 (5 bases). In germline, CDR1 is MGHRA, CDR2 YSYEKL. The length of the CDR3 is 16 residues. Deletions cut 6 bases from V and 0 bases from J, with 15 bases between. The CDR3 here is CASRHRTGSSYNEQFF. The CDR3 region has the DNA TGCGCCAGCAGACATAGAACAGGAAGCTCCTACAATGAGCAGTTCTTC.

The chain uses TRBV11-2 and TRBJ2-1; weak D call: TRBD1 (6 bases). Trimming pared 6 bases from V and 7 bases from J, leaving 22 bases between. The CDR3 totals 16 residues. Germline-derived CDR1 and CDR2 are SGHAT and FQNNGV. CDR3 region: CASSRSRAGVVNEQFF. The CDR3 nucleotides are TGTGCCAGCAGTCGATCCCGGGCAGGGGTTGTGAATGAGCAGTTCTTC.

The rearrangement links TRBV7-2 to TRBJ2-3; 15 bases map to TRBD2. Per germline, CDR1 SGHTA and CDR2 FQGNSA. This CDR3 contains 15 residues. J gave up 10 bases and V 4 bases, and 6 bases lay outside the gene matches. In DNA, the CDR3 is TGTGCCAGCAGCTCGGGACTAGCGGGGGGTCGGGCGCAGTATTTT. Amino acids: CASSSGLAGGRAQYF.

V gene TRBV28 combines with J gene TRBJ2-1, with D perhaps TRBD2 (5 bases). Between the trimmed V and J ends, which lost 6 bases and 3 bases, there was a span of 12 bases. This CDR3 has 14 residues. From germline, CDR1 is MDHEN and CDR2 SYDVKM. CDR3 in amino acids: CASSPDDYYNEQFF. CDR3 coding DNA: TGTGCCAGCAGCCCCGACGACTACTACAATGAGCAGTTCTTC.

The V gene is TRBV20-1, the J gene TRBJ2-7, with a tentative D call TRBD1 (5 bases). The CDR3 totals 13 residues. V lost 3 bases to trimming and J lost 3 bases, with 12 bases between them. CDR1 and CDR2 (germline): DFQATT, SNEGSKA (reference sequence). The chain's CDR3 is CSASKAGHYEQYF. The DNA for the CDR3 is TGCAGTGCTAGTAAGGCAGGGCACTACGAGCAGTACTTC.

The chain carries TRBV7-3 and TRBJ2-3; D is unresolved. Germline values: CDR1 SGHTA, CDR2 FQGTGA. This CDR3 region has 14 residues. Trimming removed 5 bases at V and 2 bases at J, with 11 bases between. The CDR3 sequence: CASSLGLVTDTQYF. CDR3 nucleotides: TGTGCCAGCAGCCTGGGCCTGGTCACAGATACGCAGTATTTT.

V usage is TRBV6-2 or TRBV6-3 and J usage is TRBJ2-1, with a tentative D call TRBD2 (5 bases). V lost 4 bases, J lost 9 bases, and 19 bases lay in between. Germline lookup yields CDR1 MNHEY and CDR2 SVGEGT. The CDR3 consists of 15 residues. The CDR3 sequence is CASSSNDLAIGEQFF. CDR3 bases: TGTGCCAGCAGTTCCAATGATCTAGCAATCGGTGAGCAGTTCTTC.

Here the CDR3 reads CASSLATANTEAFF. The CDR3 DNA reads as TGTGCCAGCAGCTTAGCGACAGCGAACACTGAAGCTTTCTTT. The V gene is TRBV7-2, the J gene TRBJ1-1; D possibly corresponds to TRBD1 (5 bases). The CDR3 is made up of 14 amino acids. Germline CDR1 and CDR2: SGHTA and FQGNSA. Trimming cost V 0 bases and J 1 base, with 6 bases left between them.

CDR3 protein: CASSFSGRDEYNEQFF. The CDR3, as DNA: TGTGCCAGCAGTTTTAGCGGGAGAGATGAGTACAATGAGCAGTTCTTC. The V gene is TRBV6-7, the J gene TRBJ2-1; 9 bases fit TRBD2. TRBV6-7 belongs to the ORF category, with a function that is uncertain. The CDR3 runs to 16 residues. After removal of 4 bases from V and 4 bases from J, the junction contained 8 bases not matched to a gene.

The J gene is TRBJ2-1, the V gene TRBV3-1 (or the pseudogene TRBV3-2), with D perhaps matching TRBD2 (6 bases). CDR3 length: 13 residues. Deletions cut 1 base from V and 15 bases from J, with 16 bases between. Germline assignment: CDR1 LGHDT and CDR2 YNNKEL (reference sequence). The CDR3 DNA sequence: TGTGCCAGCAGCCAAGTTAAGGCGGGAACGGCGTTCTTC. Residues: CASSQVKAGTAFF.

The chain combines TRBV6-5 with TRBJ2-5, with 13 nucleotides matching TRBD2. Germline values: CDR1 MNHEY, CDR2 SVGAGI. This CDR3 is built from 13 residues. V trimming: 5 bases; J trimming: 14 bases; junction bases outside the gene matches: 8. The CDR3 loop reads CASSPGLAGSKYF. The CDR3 coding sequence is TGTGCCAGCAGTCCGGGACTAGCGGGGTCAAAATACTTC.

The CDR3 DNA sequence: TGTGCCAGCAGCCTAGGAGATTACGAGCAGTACTTC. This translates into CASSLGDYEQYF. This chain links TRBV7-9 with TRBJ2-7; the D is unclear. Germline V gene lookup returns CDR1 SEHNR and CDR2 FQNEAQ (reference sequence). There are 12 residues in the CDR3. Trimming stripped 5 bases from V and 4 bases from J, with 9 bases between.

The chain uses TRBV6-2 or TRBV6-3 and TRBJ1-5; 7 bases fit TRBD1. CDR1 is MNHEY and CDR2 is SVGEGT in the germline V gene. CDR3 length equals 17 residues. Trimming cost V 2 bases and J 5 bases; bases outside gene matches: 12. The CDR3 loop reads CASSYTRQGGFHQPQHF. The CDR3 coding sequence is TGTGCCAGCAGTTACACCCGACAGGGAGGTTTCCATCAGCCCCAGCATTTT.

The genes are TRBV27 and TRBJ2-2; 8 bases match TRBD1. This CDR3 comprises 16 residues. Per germline, CDR1 MNHEY and CDR2 SMNVEV (reference sequence). V lost 6 bases, J lost 2 bases, and 8 bases stayed unmatched. The CDR3 region has the DNA TGTGCCAGCAGACGTACAGGGGGGTCAAACACCGGGGAGCTGTTTTTT. It yields the protein CASRRTGGSNTGELFF.

Here the CDR3 DNA reads TGCAGCGTTGGAGAGCGGGACTACGAGCAGTACTTC. Encoded protein: CSVGERDYEQYF. This rearrangement joins TRBV29-1 to TRBJ2-7; 7 bases agree with TRBD2. V was pared by 4 bases and J by 3 bases, with 3 bases of the junction left unmatched. CDR1 is SQVTM and CDR2 is ANQGSEA in the germline V gene. The CDR3 contains 12 residues.

The chain joins TRBV10-3 to TRBJ2-3, with 10 nucleotides matching TRBD2. CDR3 size: 14 residues. J gave up 5 bases and V 2 bases, and 1 base lay outside the gene matches. CDR1 ENHRY and CDR2 SYGVKD come from the germline V gene. DNA for the CDR3: TGTGCCATCAGTGAGGTAGCGGGAGGAGATACGCAGTATTTT. Protein sequence: CAISEVAGGDTQYF.

V and J are TRBV9 and TRBJ2-7; 7 bases are shared with TRBD2. J gave up 6 bases and V 3 bases, and 12 bases lay outside the gene matches. The CDR3 has 15 residues. CDR1 and CDR2 (germline): SGDLS, YYNGEE. The CDR3 sequence: CASSDKDSSGGEQYF. CDR3 DNA: TGTGCCAGCAGCGATAAGGACTCCTCGGGAGGCGAGCAGTACTTC.

The V call is TRBV5-1, the J call TRBJ2-1, with TRBD2 matching over 16 bases. Germline CDR1 is SGHRS and CDR2 is YFSETQ. The CDR3 contains 16 residues. Trimming took 3 bases from V and 7 from J; bases not matched to a gene: 4. This CDR3 is CASSSGLAGGLNEQFF. The CDR3, as DNA: TGCGCCAGCAGCTCGGGACTAGCGGGGGGGCTGAATGAGCAGTTCTTC.

The V and J genes are TRBV5-1 and TRBJ2-5; perhaps TRBD2 as D (6 bases). The CDR3 has 14 residues. Per germline, CDR1 SGHRS and CDR2 YFSETQ. Trimming stripped 0 bases from V and 3 bases from J, with 9 bases between. Here the CDR3 reads CASSLVGEEETQYF. CDR3 nucleotide sequence: TGCGCCAGCAGCTTGGTTGGGGAGGAAGAGACCCAGTACTTC.